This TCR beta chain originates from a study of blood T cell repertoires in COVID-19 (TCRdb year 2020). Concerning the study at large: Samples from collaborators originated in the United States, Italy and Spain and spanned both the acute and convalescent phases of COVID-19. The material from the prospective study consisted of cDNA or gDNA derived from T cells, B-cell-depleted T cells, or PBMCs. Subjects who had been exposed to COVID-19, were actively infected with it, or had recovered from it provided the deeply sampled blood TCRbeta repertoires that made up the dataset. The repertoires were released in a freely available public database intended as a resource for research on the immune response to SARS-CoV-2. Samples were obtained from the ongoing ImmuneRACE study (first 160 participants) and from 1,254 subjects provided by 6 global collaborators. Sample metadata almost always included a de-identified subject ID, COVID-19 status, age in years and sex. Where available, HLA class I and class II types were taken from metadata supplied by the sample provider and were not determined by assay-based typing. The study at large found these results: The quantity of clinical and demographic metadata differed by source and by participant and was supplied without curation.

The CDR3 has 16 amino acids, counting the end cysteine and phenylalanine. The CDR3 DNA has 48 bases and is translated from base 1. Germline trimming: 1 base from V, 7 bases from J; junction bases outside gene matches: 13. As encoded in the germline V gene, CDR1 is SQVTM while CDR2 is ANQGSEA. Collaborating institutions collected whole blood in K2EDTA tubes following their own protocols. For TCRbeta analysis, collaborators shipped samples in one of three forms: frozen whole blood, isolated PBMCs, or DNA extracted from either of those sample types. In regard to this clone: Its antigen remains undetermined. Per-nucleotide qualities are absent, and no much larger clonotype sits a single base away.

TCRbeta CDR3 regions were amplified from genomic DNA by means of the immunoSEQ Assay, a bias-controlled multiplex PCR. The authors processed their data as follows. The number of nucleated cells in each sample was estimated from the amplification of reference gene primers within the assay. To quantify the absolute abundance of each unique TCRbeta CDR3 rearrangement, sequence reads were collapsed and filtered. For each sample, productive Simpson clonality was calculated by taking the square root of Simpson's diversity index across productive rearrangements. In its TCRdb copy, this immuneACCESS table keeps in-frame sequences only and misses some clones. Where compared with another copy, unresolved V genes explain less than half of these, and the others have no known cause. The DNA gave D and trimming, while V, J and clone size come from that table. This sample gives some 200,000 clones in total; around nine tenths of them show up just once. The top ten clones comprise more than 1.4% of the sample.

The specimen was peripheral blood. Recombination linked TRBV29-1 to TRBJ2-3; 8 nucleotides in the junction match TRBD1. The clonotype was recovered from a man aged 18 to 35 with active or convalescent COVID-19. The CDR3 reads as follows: CSVEGFGTGKSNTQYF. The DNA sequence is TGCAGCGTTGAAGGTTTCGGGACAGGAAAGAGTAATACGCAGTATTTT.